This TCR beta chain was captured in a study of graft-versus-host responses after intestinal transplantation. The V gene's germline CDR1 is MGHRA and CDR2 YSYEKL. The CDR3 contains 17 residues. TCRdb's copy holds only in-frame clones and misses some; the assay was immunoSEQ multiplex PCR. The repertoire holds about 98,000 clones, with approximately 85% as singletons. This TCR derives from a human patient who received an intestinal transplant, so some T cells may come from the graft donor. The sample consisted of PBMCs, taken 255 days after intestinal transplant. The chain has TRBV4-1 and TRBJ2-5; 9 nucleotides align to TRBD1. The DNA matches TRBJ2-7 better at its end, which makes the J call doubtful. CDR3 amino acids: CASSQDHGTGRYYEQYF. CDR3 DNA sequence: TGCGCCAGCAGCCAAGATCACGGGACAGGGAGATACTACGAGCAGTACTTC.